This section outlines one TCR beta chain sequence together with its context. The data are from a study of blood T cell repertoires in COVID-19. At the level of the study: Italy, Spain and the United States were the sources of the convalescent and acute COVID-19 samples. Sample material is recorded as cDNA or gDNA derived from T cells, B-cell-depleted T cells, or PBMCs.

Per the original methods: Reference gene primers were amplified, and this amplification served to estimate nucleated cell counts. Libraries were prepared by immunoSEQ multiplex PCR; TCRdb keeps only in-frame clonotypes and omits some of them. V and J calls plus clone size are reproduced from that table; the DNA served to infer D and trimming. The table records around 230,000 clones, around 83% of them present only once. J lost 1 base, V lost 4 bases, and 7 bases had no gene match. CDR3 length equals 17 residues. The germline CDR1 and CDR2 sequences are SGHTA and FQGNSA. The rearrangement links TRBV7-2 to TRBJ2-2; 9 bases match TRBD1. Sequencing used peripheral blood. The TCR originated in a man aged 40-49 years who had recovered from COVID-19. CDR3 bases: TGTGCCAGCAGCTCCCAGGGGACAGGGAAGAACACCGGGGAGCTGTTTTTT. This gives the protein CASSSQGTGKNTGELFF.